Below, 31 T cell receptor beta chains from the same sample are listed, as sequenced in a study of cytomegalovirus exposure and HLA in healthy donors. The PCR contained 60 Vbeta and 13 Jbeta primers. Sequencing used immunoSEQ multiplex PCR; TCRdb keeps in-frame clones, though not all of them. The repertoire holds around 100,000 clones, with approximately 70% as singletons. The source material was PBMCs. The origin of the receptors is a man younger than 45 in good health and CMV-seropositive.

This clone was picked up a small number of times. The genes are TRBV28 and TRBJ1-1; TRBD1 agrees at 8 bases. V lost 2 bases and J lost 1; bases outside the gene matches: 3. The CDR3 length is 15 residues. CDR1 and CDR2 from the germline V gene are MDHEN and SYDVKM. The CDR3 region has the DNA TGTGCCAGCAGTTTAAGAACAGGGGGGAACACTGAAGCTTTCTTT. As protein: CASSLRTGGNTEAFF.

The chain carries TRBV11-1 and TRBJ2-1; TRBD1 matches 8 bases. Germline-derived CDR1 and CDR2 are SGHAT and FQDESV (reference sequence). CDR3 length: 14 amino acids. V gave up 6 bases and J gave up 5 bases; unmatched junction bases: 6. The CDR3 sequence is CASRLDRDDNEQFF. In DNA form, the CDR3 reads TGTGCCAGCAGATTGGACAGGGATGACAATGAGCAGTTCTTC.

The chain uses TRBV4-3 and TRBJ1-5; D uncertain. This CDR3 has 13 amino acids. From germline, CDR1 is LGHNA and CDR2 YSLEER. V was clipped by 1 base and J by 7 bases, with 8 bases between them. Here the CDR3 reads CASSQVSGQPQHF. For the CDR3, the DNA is TGCGCCAGCAGCCAAGTGAGCGGGCAGCCCCAGCATTTT.

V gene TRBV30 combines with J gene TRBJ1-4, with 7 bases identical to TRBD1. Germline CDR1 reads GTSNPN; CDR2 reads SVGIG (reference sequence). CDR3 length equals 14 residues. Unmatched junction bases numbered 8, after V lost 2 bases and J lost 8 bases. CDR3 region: CAWSLGGLVEKLFF. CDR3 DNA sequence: TGTGCCTGGAGTCTAGGGGGCTTGGTGGAAAAACTGTTTTTT.

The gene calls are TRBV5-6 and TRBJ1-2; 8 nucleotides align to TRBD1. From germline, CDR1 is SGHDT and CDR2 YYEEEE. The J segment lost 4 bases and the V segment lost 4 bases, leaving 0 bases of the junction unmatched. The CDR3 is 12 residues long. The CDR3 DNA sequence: TGTGCCAGCAGCGGGACAGGCTATGGCTACACCTTC. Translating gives CASSGTGYGYTF.

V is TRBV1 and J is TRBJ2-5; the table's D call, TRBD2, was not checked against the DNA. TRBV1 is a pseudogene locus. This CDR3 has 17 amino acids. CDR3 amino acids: CTSSQETSGRPQETQYF. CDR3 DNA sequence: TGCACCAGCAGCCAAGAGACTAGCGGGAGGCCACAAGAGACCCAGTACTTC.

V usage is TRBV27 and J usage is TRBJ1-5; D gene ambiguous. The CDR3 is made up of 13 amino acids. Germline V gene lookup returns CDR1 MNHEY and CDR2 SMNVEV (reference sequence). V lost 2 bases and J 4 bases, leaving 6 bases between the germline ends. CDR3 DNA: TGTGCCAGCAGTTTAATCGGGAATCAGCCCCAGCATTTT. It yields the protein CASSLIGNQPQHF.

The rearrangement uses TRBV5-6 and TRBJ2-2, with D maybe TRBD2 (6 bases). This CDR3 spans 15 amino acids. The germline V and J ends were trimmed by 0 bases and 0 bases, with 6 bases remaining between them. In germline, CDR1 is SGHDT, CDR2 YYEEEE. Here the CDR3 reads CASSLGGTNTGELFF. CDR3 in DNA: TGTGCCAGCAGCTTGGGCGGGACGAACACCGGGGAGCTGTTTTTT.

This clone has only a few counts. For the CDR3, the DNA is TGCAGCGTTGACCTAAGCCAGGGACTTGACTATGGCTACACCTTC. Translation: CSVDLSQGLDYGYTF. The rearrangement uses TRBV29-1 and TRBJ1-2, with TRBD1 as a possible D gene (5 bases). The CDR3 is 15 amino acids. The V end was cut by 3 bases, the J end by 3 bases, with 17 bases between. The germline V gene encodes CDR1 SQVTM and CDR2 ANQGSEA. Drawing the rest from reference TRBV29-1 and TRBJ1-2, the complete variable domain is SAVISQKPSRDICQRGTSLTIQCQVDSQVTMMFWYRQQPGQSLTLIATANQGSEATYESGFVIDKFPISRPNLTFSTLTVSNMSPEDSSIYLCSVDLSQGLDYGYTFGSGTRLTVV.

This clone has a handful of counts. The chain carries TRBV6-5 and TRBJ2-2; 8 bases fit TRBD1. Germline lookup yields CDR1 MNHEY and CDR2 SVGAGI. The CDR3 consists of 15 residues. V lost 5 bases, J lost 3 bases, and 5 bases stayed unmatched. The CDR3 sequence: CASSADRADTGELFF. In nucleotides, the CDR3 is TGTGCCAGCAGTGCGGACAGGGCCGACACCGGGGAGCTGTTTTTT.

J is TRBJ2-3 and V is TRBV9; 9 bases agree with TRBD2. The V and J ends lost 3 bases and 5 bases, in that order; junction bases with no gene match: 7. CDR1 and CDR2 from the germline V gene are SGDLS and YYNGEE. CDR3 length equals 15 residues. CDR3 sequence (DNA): TGTGCCAGCAGCGAGGGCGGGGGGGCGGGAGATACGCAGTATTTT. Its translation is CASSEGGGAGDTQYF.

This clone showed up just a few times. The chain's CDR3 is CASSESVARPDTQYF. For the CDR3, the DNA is TGCGCCAGCAGTGAGTCAGTAGCGAGGCCAGATACGCAGTATTTT. The chain carries TRBV10-1 and TRBJ2-3, with a tentative D call TRBD2 (5 bases). The germline V gene has CDR1 WNHNN and CDR2 SYGVQD (reference sequence). CDR3 length: 15 amino acids. The ends were cut back, 0 bases at V and 4 bases at J, with 11 bases in the middle.

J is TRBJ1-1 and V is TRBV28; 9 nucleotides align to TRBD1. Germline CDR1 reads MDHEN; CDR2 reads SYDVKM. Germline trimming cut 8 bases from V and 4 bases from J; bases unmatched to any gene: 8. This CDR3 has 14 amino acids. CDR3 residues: CASVYRGRSTEAFF. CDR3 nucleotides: TGTGCCAGCGTATACAGGGGGCGTAGCACTGAAGCTTTCTTT. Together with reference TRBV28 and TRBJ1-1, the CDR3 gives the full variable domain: DVKVTQSSRYLVKRTGEKVFLECVQDMDHENMFWYRQDPGLGLRLIYFSYDVKMKEKGDIPEGYSVSREKKERFSLILESASTNQTSMYLCASVYRGRSTEAFFGQGTRLTVV.

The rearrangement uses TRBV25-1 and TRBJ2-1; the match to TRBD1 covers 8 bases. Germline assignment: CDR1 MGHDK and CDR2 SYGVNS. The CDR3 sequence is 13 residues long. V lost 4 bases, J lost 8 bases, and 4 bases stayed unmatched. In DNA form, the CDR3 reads TGTGCCAGCAGTGGTTTACAGGGGGATGAGCAGTTCTTC. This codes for CASSGLQGDEQFF.

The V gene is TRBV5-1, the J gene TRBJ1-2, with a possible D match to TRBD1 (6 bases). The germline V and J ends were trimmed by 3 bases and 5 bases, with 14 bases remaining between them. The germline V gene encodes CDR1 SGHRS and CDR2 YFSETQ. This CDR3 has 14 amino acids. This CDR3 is CASSSSGDGYGYTF. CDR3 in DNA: TGCGCCAGCAGCTCCTCAGGGGATGGGTATGGCTACACCTTC.

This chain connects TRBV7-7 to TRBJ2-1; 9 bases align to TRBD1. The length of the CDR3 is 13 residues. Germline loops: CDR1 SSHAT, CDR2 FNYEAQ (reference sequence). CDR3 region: CASGTGRDNEQFF. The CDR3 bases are TGTGCTAGTGGGACAGGGAGGGACAATGAGCAGTTCTTC.

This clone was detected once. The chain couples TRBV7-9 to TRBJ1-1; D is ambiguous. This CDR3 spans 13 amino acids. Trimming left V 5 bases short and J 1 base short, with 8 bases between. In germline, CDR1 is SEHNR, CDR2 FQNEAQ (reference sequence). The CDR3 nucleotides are TGTGCCAGCAGCCCCTGGCCGAACACTGAAGCTTTCTTT. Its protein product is CASSPWPNTEAFF.

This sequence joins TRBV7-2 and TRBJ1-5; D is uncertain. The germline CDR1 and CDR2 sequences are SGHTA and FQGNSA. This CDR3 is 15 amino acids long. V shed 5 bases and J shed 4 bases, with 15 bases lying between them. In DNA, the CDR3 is TGTGCCAGCAGCCCCCGGCGAGAGGTTAATCAGCCCCAGCATTTT. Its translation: CASSPRREVNQPQHF.

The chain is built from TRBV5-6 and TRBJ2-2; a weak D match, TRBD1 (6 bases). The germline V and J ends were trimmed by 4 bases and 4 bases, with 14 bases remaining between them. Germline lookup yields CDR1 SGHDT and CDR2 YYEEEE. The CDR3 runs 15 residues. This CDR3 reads CASSLLLDSTGELFF. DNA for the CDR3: TGTGCCAGCAGCCTACTCCTGGACAGCACCGGGGAGCTGTTTTTT.

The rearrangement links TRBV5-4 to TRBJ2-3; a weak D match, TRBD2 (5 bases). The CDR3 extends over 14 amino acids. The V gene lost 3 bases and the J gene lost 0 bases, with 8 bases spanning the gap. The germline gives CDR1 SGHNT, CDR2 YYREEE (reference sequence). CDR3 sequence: CASSSRTSTDTQYF. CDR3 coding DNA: TGTGCCAGCAGCTCCCGGACTAGCACAGATACGCAGTATTTT.

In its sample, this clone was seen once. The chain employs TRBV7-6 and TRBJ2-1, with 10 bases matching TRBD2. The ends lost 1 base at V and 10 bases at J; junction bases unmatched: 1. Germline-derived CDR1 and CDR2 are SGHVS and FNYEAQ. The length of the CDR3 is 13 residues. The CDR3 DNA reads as TGTGCCAGCAGCTTAGGACTAGCGGGCGAGCAGTTCTTC. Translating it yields CASSLGLAGEQFF.

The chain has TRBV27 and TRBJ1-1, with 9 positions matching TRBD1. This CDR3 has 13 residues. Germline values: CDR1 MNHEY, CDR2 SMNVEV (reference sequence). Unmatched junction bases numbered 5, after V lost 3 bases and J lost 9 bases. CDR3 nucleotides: TGTGCCAGCAGTTTCTCTGGACAGGGGCAAGCTTTCTTT. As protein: CASSFSGQGQAFF.

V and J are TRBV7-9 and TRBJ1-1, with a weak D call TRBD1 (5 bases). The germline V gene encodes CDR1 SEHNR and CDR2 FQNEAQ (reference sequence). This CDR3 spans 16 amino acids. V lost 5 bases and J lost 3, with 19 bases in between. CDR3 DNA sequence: TGTGCCAGCAGCCAGGAGTACTCCGGGGGATACACTGAAGCTTTCTTT. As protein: CASSQEYSGGYTEAFF.

Here the CDR3 DNA reads TGTGCCAGCAGCTCTTTTCGACAAGGGGACACTGAAGCTTTCTTT. Translating it yields CASSSFRQGDTEAFF. The chain has TRBV9 and TRBJ1-1, with a possible D match to TRBD1 (5 bases). This CDR3 has 15 amino acids. V dropped 4 bases and J dropped 3 bases, with 16 bases sitting between them. Germline V lookup: CDR1 SGDLS, CDR2 YYNGEE.

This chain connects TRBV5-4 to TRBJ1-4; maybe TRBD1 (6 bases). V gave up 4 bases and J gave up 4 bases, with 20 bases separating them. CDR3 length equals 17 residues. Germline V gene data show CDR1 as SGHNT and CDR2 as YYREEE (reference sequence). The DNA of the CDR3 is TGTGCCAGCAGCCCCTCAGAGCCGGGACAAATTAATGAAAAACTGTTTTTT. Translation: CASSPSEPGQINEKLFF.

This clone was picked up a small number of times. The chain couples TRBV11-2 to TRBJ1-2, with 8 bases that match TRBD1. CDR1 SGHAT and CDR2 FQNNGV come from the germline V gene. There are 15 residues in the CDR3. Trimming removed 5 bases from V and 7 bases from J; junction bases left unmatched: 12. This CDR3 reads CASSQNWQGASGYTF. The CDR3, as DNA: TGTGCCAGCAGCCAAAACTGGCAGGGGGCGAGTGGCTACACCTTC.

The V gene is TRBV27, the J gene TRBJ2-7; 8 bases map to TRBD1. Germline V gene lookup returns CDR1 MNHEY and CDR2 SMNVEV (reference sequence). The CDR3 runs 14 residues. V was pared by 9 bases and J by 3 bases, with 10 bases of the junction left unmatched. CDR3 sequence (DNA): TGTGCCAGGGGTCGGGACAGGCTAATCTACGAGCAGTACGTC. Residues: CARGRDRLIYEQYV.

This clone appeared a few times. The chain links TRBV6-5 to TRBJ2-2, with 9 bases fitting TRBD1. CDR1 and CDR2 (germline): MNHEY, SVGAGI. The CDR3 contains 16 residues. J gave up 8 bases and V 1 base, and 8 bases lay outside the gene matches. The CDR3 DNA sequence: TGTGCCAGCAGTTACTGGGGGACAGGGTCGGCTGGGGAGCTGTTTTTT. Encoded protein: CASSYWGTGSAGELFF.

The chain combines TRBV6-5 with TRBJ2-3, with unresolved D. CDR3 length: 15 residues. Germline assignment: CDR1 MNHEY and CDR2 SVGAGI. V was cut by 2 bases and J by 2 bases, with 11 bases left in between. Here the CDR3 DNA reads TGTGCCAGCAGTTACAGCGCCAGATCCACAGATACGCAGTATTTT. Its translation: CASSYSARSTDTQYF.

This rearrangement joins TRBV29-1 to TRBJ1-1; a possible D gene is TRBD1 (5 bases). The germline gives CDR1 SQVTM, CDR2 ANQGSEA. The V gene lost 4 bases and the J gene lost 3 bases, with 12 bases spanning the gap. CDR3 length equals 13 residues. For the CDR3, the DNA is TGCAGCGTTGCGGAGGCGGGGGACACTGAAGCTTTCTTT. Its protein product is CSVAEAGDTEAFF.

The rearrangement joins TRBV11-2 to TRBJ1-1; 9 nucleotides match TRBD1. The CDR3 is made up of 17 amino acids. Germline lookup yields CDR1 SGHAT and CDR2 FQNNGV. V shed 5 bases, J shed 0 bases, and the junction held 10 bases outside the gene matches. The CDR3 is CASSRRDRAIMNTEAFF. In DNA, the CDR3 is TGTGCCAGCAGCCGACGGGACAGGGCCATAATGAACACTGAAGCTTTCTTT.